This T cell receptor beta chain emerged from a study of human T cells and chemical hapten exposure. Study details: Sensitization used 2% DPC on approximately 2 cm by approximately 2 cm upper inner arm skin.

Regarding time point: patch test 2, 6 weeks after DPC sensitization. Treatment here: therapeutic diphenylcyclopropenone sensitization with weekly scalp DPC. Germline loops: CDR1 SQVTM, CDR2 ANQGSEA. There are 13 residues in the CDR3. Comments on this clonotype: Its antigen is still unknown. This may be a read error, as it is one base from a much larger clone.

Per the study methods: Sampled TCR counts reached a median of 95,638 per sample, with values ranging from roughly 23,224 to 700,000. Via MiXCR, TCRdb re-called the RACE reads, giving one row per CDR3 protein. These V and J calls originate from TCRdb's pipeline instead of the authors' own analysis. The profile shows about 80,000 distinct CDR3 sequences, roughly 10% of them singletons. General study results and limits: TCRs at a frequency above 1 in 1000 stayed unchanged with DPC sensitization. It was expanded TCRs that formed significantly more large CDR3 similarity clusters than controls did.

This specimen consisted of whole blood, obtained in connection with sensitization to the hapten diphenylcyclopropenone (DPC). The chain has TRBV29-1 and TRBJ1-3; a weak D match, TRBD1 (5 bases). This TCR came from a woman under 40 with alopecia areata. Some clones in this sample may be carry-over from other donors' samples. The DNA of the CDR3 is TGCAGCGTTGGGGGGACGGCTGGAAACACCATATTTTTT. Translated: CSVGGTAGNTIFF.